The next 18 T cell receptor beta chains were all read from a single sample in a study of blood T cell repertoires in COVID-19. Sequencing was performed with immunoSEQ multiplex PCR; in TCRdb, only in-frame clones are kept and a portion is missing. This table holds 150,000 to 180,000 clones, roughly 80% found once. Sample: peripheral blood. The receptors stem from a man aged 80 or over with acute or convalescent COVID-19.

The chain is built from TRBV5-1 and TRBJ2-7, with TRBD1 identical over 9 bases. The trim removed 3 bases at V and 3 bases at J, leaving 4 bases unmatched. Germline lookup yields CDR1 SGHRS and CDR2 YFSETQ. The CDR3 runs 14 residues. CDR3 amino acids: CASSSETGGYEQYF. For the CDR3, the DNA is TGCGCCAGCAGCTCTGAGACAGGGGGCTACGAGCAGTACTTC.

The V gene is TRBV6-2 or TRBV6-3, the J gene TRBJ2-7, with TRBD1 matching over 10 bases. This CDR3 contains 15 residues. Germline V gives CDR1 MNHEY, CDR2 SVGEGT. V lost 4 bases and J lost 0; bases outside the gene matches: 3. CDR3 sequence reads: CASSLGQGISYEQYF. CDR3 DNA: TGTGCCAGCAGTTTGGGACAGGGGATCTCCTACGAGCAGTACTTC.

The chain recombines TRBV11-2 with TRBJ1-1, with D unclear. The CDR3 loop spans 11 amino acids. The V gene lost 4 bases and the J gene lost 7 bases, with 7 bases spanning the gap. CDR1 and CDR2 from the germline V gene are SGHAT and FQNNGV. CDR3: CASSSQNEAFF. CDR3 DNA: TGTGCCAGCAGCTCCCAGAATGAAGCTTTCTTT.

This chain uses TRBV15 with TRBJ2-1; 9 bases are a match to TRBD2. CDR3 length: 17 amino acids. CDR1 and CDR2 from the germline V gene are LNHNV and YYDKDF (reference sequence). V dropped 5 bases and J dropped 0; count of bases not matched to a gene: 8. CDR3 coding DNA: TGTGCCACCAGCTCCCGGGGTAGCGGGAGCTCCTACAATGAGCAGTTCTTC. Encoded protein: CATSSRGSGSSYNEQFF.

This clone showed up just a few times. This sequence joins TRBV6-2 or TRBV6-3 and TRBJ2-3, with TRBD2 matching over 12 bases. Germline lookup yields CDR1 MNHEY and CDR2 SVGEGT. J gave up 6 bases and V 6 bases, and 13 bases lay outside the gene matches. The CDR3 contains 17 residues. The CDR3 loop reads CASSPSRLAGAGDTQYF. The CDR3 region has the DNA TGTGCCAGCAGCCCTTCTAGACTAGCGGGGGCGGGGGATACGCAGTATTTT.

The sample holds one count of this clone. The chain couples TRBV7-6 to TRBJ2-3; 13 bases fit TRBD2. The J segment lost 7 bases and the V segment lost 5 bases, leaving 6 bases of the junction unmatched. The germline gives CDR1 SGHVS, CDR2 FNYEAQ. The CDR3 sequence is 15 residues long. The CDR3 loop reads CASSVLAGGPNTQYF. Written as DNA, the CDR3 is TGTGCCAGCAGCGTACTAGCGGGGGGGCCAAATACGCAGTATTTT.

The J gene is TRBJ1-1, the V gene TRBV2, with 9 bases aligning to TRBD1. Germline CDR1 and CDR2: SNHLY and FYNNEI. The J segment lost 5 bases and the V segment lost 8 bases, leaving 9 bases of the junction unmatched. This CDR3 spans 14 amino acids. CDR3 amino acids: CASGQDRGATEAFF. In DNA form, the CDR3 reads TGTGCCAGCGGACAGGACAGGGGCGCAACTGAAGCTTTCTTT.

The chain links TRBV6-5 to TRBJ1-1, with 7 bases matching TRBD1. Germline CDR1 and CDR2: MNHEY and SVGAGI. This CDR3 has 15 residues. Trimming removed 0 bases from V and 5 bases from J; junction bases left unmatched: 6. CDR3 amino acids: CASSYSQGGGTEAFF. In nucleotides, the CDR3 is TGTGCCAGCAGTTACTCGCAGGGGGGAGGTACTGAAGCTTTCTTT.

The V and J genes are TRBV6-5 and TRBJ2-7; D perhaps matches TRBD2 (6 bases). Germline V lookup: CDR1 MNHEY, CDR2 SVGAGI. The CDR3 runs to 16 residues. Trimming stripped 4 bases from V and 3 bases from J, with 19 bases between. This chain's CDR3 is CASSSVGLGGGYEQYF. In DNA form, the CDR3 reads TGTGCCAGCAGTTCCGTCGGTCTGGGGGGAGGCTACGAGCAGTACTTC.

V gene TRBV5-4 combines with J gene TRBJ2-5, with 8 bases that match TRBD1. The CDR3 totals 16 residues. Germline-derived CDR1 and CDR2 are SGHNT and YYREEE (reference sequence). With V trimmed by 0 bases and J by 1 base, 5 bases remained unmatched. Here the CDR3 reads CASSLATGTGQETQYF. The CDR3 region has the DNA TGTGCCAGCAGCTTGGCCACAGGGACAGGCCAAGAGACCCAGTACTTC.

The gene calls are TRBV28 and TRBJ2-1; 10 bases are shared with TRBD1. V lost 6 bases, J lost 3 bases, and 8 bases stayed unmatched. The germline V gene encodes CDR1 MDHEN and CDR2 SYDVKM. CDR3 length: 16 amino acids. The CDR3 region has the DNA TGTGCCAGCAGCCTAGGGGGACAGGGGTACTACAATGAGCAGTTCTTC. It specifies CASSLGGQGYYNEQFF.

This chain links TRBV6-5 with TRBJ2-3; no clear D. There are 13 residues in the CDR3. V lost 7 bases and J lost 0, with 8 bases in between. Germline V lookup: CDR1 MNHEY, CDR2 SVGAGI. CDR3: CASIVTSTDTQYF. The CDR3 region has the DNA TGTGCCAGCATAGTCACTAGCACAGATACGCAGTATTTT.

V is TRBV5-1 and J is TRBJ2-3; 14 bases align to TRBD2. Trimming took 3 bases from V and 1 from J; bases not matched to a gene: 4. This CDR3 is built from 17 residues. CDR1 and CDR2 (germline): SGHRS, YFSETQ. The CDR3 reads CASSWGLAGARTDTQYF. CDR3 DNA sequence: TGCGCCAGCAGCTGGGGACTAGCGGGGGCCCGCACAGATACGCAGTATTTT.

This clone occurred once. V gene TRBV6-5 combines with J gene TRBJ2-3, with 7 bases identical to TRBD1. J gave up 3 bases and V 7 bases, and 4 bases lay outside the gene matches. The CDR3 sequence is 13 residues long. The germline V gene has CDR1 MNHEY and CDR2 SVGAGI. CDR3 in DNA: TGTGCCAGCAAGGAGACAGGGACAGATACGCAGTATTTT. This encodes CASKETGTDTQYF.

This clone was detected many times. The V and J genes are TRBV29-1 and TRBJ2-1, with 8 bases lining up with TRBD2. This CDR3 contains 14 residues. The germline V gene has CDR1 SQVTM and CDR2 ANQGSEA. Unmatched junction bases numbered 13, after V lost 8 bases and J lost 7 bases. The CDR3 is CSPLAGPLGNEQFF. In nucleotides, the CDR3 is TGCAGCCCGTTAGCGGGGCCGCTGGGGAATGAGCAGTTCTTC.

V gene TRBV6-5 combines with J gene TRBJ2-7, with D unclear. The CDR3 has 15 amino acids. The germline gives CDR1 MNHEY, CDR2 SVGAGI. Trimming shortened V by 5 bases and J by 1 base, and 15 bases separated the two germline ends. Written as DNA, the CDR3 is TGTGCCAGCAGTCCAGCCTCTGGCGGTTCCTACGAGCAGTACGTC. Translating it yields CASSPASGGSYEQYV.

As concerns this clone: The same CDR3 also results from other DNA sequences found in this sample. The gene calls are TRBV14 and TRBJ2-2; TRBD1 matches at 8 bases. Germline trimming cut 3 bases from V and 1 base from J; bases unmatched to any gene: 4. Germline V gene lookup returns CDR1 SGHDN and CDR2 FVKESK. The CDR3 loop spans 16 amino acids. The CDR3 reads CASSQRTGLNTGELFF. The CDR3 DNA sequence: TGTGCCAGCAGCCAGAGGACAGGGCTGAACACCGGGGAGCTGTTTTTT.

The V and J genes are TRBV7-8 and TRBJ1-2, with TRBD1 identical over 8 bases. CDR3 length: 15 residues. The germline V gene has CDR1 SGHVS and CDR2 FQNEAQ. J was trimmed by 7 bases and V by 1 base; bases with no gene match: 8. CDR3 loop: CASSLGGQGRFGYTF. DNA for the CDR3: TGTGCCAGCAGCTTAGGCGGACAGGGAAGATTTGGCTACACCTTC.